This T cell receptor (beta chain) stems from a study of blood T cell repertoires in COVID-19. Donors of Cohort 3 who recovered were those that had two negative PCRs, clearance, or symptom resolution. Libraries were prepared by immunoSEQ multiplex PCR; TCRdb keeps only in-frame clonotypes and omits some of them. Of roughly 380,000 clones listed, about 87% were seen once; the top ten hold 1.3%. The clonotype comes from a young man who had recovered from COVID-19. Specimen: PBMCs or T cells enriched from blood (not recorded which).

The CDR3 loop reads CASRDRGNTEAFF. The CDR3 nucleotides are TGCGCCAGCAGGGACAGGGGGAACACTGAAGCTTTCTTT. The chain carries TRBV4-3 and TRBJ1-1; 9 nucleotides line up with TRBD1. This CDR3 contains 13 residues. CDR1 is LGHNA, CDR2 YSLEER, per germline. Trimming at V came to 6 bases and at J to 1 base, leaving 0 bases not matched to a gene.